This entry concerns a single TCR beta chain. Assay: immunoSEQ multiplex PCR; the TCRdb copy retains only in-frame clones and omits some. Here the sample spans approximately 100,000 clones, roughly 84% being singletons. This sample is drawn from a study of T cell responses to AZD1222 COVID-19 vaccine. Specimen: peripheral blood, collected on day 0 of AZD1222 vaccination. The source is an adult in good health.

CDR3 nucleotide sequence: TGTGCCAGCAGCTTGAGAGGAAGTGACGGCTACACCTTC. It is translated as CASSLRGSDGYTF. This chain links TRBV5-4 with TRBJ1-2, with D hard to call. The CDR3 length is 13 residues. CDR1 is SGHNT and CDR2 is YYREEE in the germline V gene (reference sequence). V was shortened by 1 base and J by 8 bases, with 12 bases between the two germline ends. Together with reference TRBV5-4 and TRBJ1-2, the CDR3 gives the full variable domain: ETGVTQSPTHLIKTRGQQVTLRCSSQSGHNTVSWYQQALGQGPQFIFQYYREEENGRGNFPPRFSGLQFPNYSSELNVNALELDDSALYLCASSLRGSDGYTFGSGTRLTVV.